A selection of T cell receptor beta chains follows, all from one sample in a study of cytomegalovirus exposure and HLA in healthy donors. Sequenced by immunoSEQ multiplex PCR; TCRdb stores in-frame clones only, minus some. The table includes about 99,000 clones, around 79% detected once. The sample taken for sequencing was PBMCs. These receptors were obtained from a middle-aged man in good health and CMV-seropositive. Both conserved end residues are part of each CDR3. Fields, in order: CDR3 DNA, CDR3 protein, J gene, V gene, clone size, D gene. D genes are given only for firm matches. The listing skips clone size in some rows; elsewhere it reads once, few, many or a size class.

cdr3_nt: TGTGCCAGCAGTTCCGGACTAGCAAGCACAGATACGCAGTATTTT
cdr3_aa: CASSSGLASTDTQYF
j_call: TRBJ2-3
v_call: TRBV28
clone_size: NA
d_call: TRBD2

cdr3_nt: TGTGCCAGCGCCAGGACAGGGGGCTCGGTAGATACGCAGTATTTT
cdr3_aa: CASARTGGSVDTQYF
j_call: TRBJ2-3
v_call: TRBV7-3
clone_size: few
d_call: TRBD1

cdr3_nt: TGTGCCAGCACCCATATGGCGGGACCCTGCGAGCAGTACTTC
cdr3_aa: CASTHMAGPCEQYF
j_call: TRBJ2-7
v_call: TRBV7-3
clone_size: NA
d_call: NA

cdr3_nt: TGTGCTAGTGGTTCTACACACACGGGGCTAGCGGGAGAGCAGTTCTTC
cdr3_aa: CASGSTHTGLAGEQFF
j_call: TRBJ2-1
v_call: TRBV12-5
clone_size: NA
d_call: TRBD2

cdr3_nt: TGTGCCAGTACCCGGGACAGGGGTTTAATCTCTGGGGCCAACGTCCTGACTTTC
cdr3_aa: CASTRDRGLISGANVLTF
j_call: TRBJ2-6
v_call: TRBV19
clone_size: NA
d_call: TRBD1

cdr3_nt: TGTGCCAGCAGTGAACAGGGGGAGACTGAAGCTTTCTTT
cdr3_aa: CASSEQGETEAFF
j_call: TRBJ1-1
v_call: TRBV6-5
clone_size: NA
d_call: TRBD1

cdr3_nt: TGTGCCAGCTCACCCAAGGACAGATCGATCTACGAGCAGTACTTC
cdr3_aa: CASSPKDRSIYEQYF
j_call: TRBJ2-7
v_call: TRBV18
clone_size: once
d_call: NA

cdr3_nt: TGCAGCGTTGTCCGAGCCGGGGATACGCAGTATTTT
cdr3_aa: CSVVRAGDTQYF
j_call: TRBJ2-3
v_call: TRBV29-1
clone_size: few
d_call: NA

cdr3_nt: TGTGCCAGCAGCCGGACAGTAAATAATTCACCCCTCCACTTT
cdr3_aa: CASSRTVNNSPLHF
j_call: TRBJ1-6
v_call: TRBV5-4
clone_size: NA
d_call: NA

cdr3_nt: TGTGCCAGCAGTCCGACCGAAAACCTAGCGGGAGCACCTTACAATGAGCAGTTCTTC
cdr3_aa: CASSPTENLAGAPYNEQFF
j_call: TRBJ2-1
v_call: TRBV28
clone_size: NA
d_call: TRBD2

cdr3_nt: TGTGCCAGCAGAGACAGGGGTAGTGAGCAGTACTTC
cdr3_aa: CASRDRGSEQYF
j_call: TRBJ2-7
v_call: TRBV6-5
clone_size: NA
d_call: TRBD1

cdr3_nt: TGCGCCAGCAGCCAAGATCATGATACGCAGTATTTT
cdr3_aa: CASSQDHDTQYF
j_call: TRBJ2-3
v_call: TRBV4-1
clone_size: NA
d_call: NA

cdr3_nt: TGTGCCAGCAGCTTGCTAGCGGGATTAGTGGGCAATGAGCAGTTCTTC
cdr3_aa: CASSLLAGLVGNEQFF
j_call: TRBJ2-1
v_call: TRBV9
clone_size: NA
d_call: TRBD2

cdr3_nt: TGTGCCAGCAGTAGAACAGATACCCAGCCCCAGCATTTT
cdr3_aa: CASSRTDTQPQHF
j_call: TRBJ1-5
v_call: TRBV28
clone_size: NA
d_call: NA

cdr3_nt: TGTGCCAGCAGTGACTCGCGGGGGGAGACCGGGGAGCTGTTTTTT
cdr3_aa: CASSDSRGETGELFF
j_call: TRBJ2-2
v_call: TRBV6-4
clone_size: NA
d_call: TRBD2

cdr3_nt: TGCAGCGTTGAGCGTGAGAGTTCCGAGCAGTACTTC
cdr3_aa: CSVERESSEQYF
j_call: TRBJ2-7
v_call: TRBV29-1
clone_size: NA
d_call: NA

cdr3_nt: TGTGCCAGCAGTTTCAATCGGGAGGGAGCAGATACGCAGTATTTT
cdr3_aa: CASSFNREGADTQYF
j_call: TRBJ2-3
v_call: TRBV6-5
clone_size: NA
d_call: TRBD2

cdr3_nt: TGTGCCAGCTCGCTAGCGGGCACGTATACGCAGTATTTT
cdr3_aa: CASSLAGTYTQYF
j_call: TRBJ2-3
v_call: TRBV2
clone_size: NA
d_call: TRBD2

cdr3_nt: TGTGCCAGCAGCTCTCGACGACTCACCGGGGAGCTGTTTTTT
cdr3_aa: CASSSRRLTGELFF
j_call: TRBJ2-2
v_call: TRBV7-9
clone_size: once
d_call: NA

cdr3_nt: TGTGCCAGCAGTTCCTGGACAGGTTCCTACGAGCAGTACTTC
cdr3_aa: CASSSWTGSYEQYF
j_call: TRBJ2-7
v_call: TRBV28
clone_size: NA
d_call: TRBD1

cdr3_nt: TGTGCCAGCAGTTTAGGCCTAGCGGGAGTTCACGAGCAGTACTTC
cdr3_aa: CASSLGLAGVHEQYF
j_call: TRBJ2-7
v_call: TRBV28
clone_size: NA
d_call: TRBD2

cdr3_nt: TGTGCCAGCAGCCGTGAGGTGGCCGGGGAGCTGTTTTTT
cdr3_aa: CASSREVAGELFF
j_call: TRBJ2-2
v_call: TRBV7-3
clone_size: NA
d_call: NA

cdr3_nt: TGTGCCAGCAGTCGCGACAGGGCGAGGGAGCAGTACTTC
cdr3_aa: CASSRDRAREQYF
j_call: TRBJ2-7
v_call: TRBV6-5
clone_size: few
d_call: TRBD1

cdr3_nt: TGCGCCAGCAGCTTGGCCAATGGGCTAGCCGGTGAGCAGTTCTTC
cdr3_aa: CASSLANGLAGEQFF
j_call: TRBJ2-1
v_call: TRBV5-1
clone_size: NA
d_call: NA

cdr3_nt: TGTGCCACCAACCCCAGCTCGGTCGGGAGCTACGAGCAGTACTTC
cdr3_aa: CATNPSSVGSYEQYF
j_call: TRBJ2-7
v_call: TRBV10-3
clone_size: NA
d_call: NA